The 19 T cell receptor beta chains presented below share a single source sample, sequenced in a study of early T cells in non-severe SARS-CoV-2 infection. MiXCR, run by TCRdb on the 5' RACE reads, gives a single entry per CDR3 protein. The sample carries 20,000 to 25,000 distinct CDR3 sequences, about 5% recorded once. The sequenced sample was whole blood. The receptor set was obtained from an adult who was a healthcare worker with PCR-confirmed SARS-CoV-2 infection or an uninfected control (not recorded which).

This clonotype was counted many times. The CDR3 protein is CASSPRTASNYGYTF. CDR3 nucleotide sequence: TGTGCCAGCAGCCCCAGGACAGCCTCCAACTATGGCTACACCTTC. This sequence joins TRBV11-1 and TRBJ1-2; D is possibly TRBD1 (6 bases). The CDR3 runs 15 residues. Germline V gene data show CDR1 as SGHAT and CDR2 as FQDESV (reference sequence). V was cut by 5 bases and J by 2 bases, with 15 bases left in between.

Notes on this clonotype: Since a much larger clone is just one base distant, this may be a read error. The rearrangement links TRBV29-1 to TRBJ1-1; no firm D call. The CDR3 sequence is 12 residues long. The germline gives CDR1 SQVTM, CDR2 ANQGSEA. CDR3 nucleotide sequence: TGCAGCGCCGGATATAGGAACACTGTAGCTTTCTTT. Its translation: CSAGYRNTVAFF. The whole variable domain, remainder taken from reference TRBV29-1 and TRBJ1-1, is SAVISQKPSRDICQRGTSLTIQCQVDSQVTMMFWYRQQPGQSLTLIATANQGSEATYESGFVIDKFPISRPNLTFSTLTVSNMSPEDSSIYLCSAGYRNTVAFFGQGTRLTVV.

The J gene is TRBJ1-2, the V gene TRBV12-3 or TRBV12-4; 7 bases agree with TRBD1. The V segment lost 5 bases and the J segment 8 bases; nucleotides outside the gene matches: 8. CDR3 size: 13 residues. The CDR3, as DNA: TGTGCCAGCAGTAGCCAAACAGGGGTAGGCTACACCTTC. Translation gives CASSSQTGVGYTF.

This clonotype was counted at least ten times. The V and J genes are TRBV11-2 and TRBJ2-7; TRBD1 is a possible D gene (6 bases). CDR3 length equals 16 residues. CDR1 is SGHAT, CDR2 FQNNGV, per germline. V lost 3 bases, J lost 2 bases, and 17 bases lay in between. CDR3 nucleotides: TGTGCCAGCAGCTTCCCGGACAGCGATTTTACCTACGAGCAGTACTTC. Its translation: CASSFPDSDFTYEQYF.

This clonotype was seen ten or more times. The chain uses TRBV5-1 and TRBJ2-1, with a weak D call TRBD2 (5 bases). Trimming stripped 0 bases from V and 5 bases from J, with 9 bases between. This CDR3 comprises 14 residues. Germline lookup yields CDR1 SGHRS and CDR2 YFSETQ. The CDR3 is CASSLAGINNEQFF. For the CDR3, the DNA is TGCGCCAGCAGCTTGGCCGGGATTAACAATGAGCAGTTCTTC.

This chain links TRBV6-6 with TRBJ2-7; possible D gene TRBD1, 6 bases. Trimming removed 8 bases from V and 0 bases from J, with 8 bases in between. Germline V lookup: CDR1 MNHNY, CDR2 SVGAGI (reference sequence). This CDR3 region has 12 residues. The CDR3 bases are TGTGCCAGCGGACAGAGCTCCTACGAGCAGTACTTC. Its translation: CASGQSSYEQYF.

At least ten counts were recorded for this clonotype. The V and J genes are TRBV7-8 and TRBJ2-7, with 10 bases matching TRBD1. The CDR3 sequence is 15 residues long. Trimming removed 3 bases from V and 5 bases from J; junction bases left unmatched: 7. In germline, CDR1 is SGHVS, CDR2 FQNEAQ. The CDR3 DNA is TGTGCCAGCAGCTTGTACCGGGACAGGGGACACGAGCAGTACTTC. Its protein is CASSLYRDRGHEQYF.

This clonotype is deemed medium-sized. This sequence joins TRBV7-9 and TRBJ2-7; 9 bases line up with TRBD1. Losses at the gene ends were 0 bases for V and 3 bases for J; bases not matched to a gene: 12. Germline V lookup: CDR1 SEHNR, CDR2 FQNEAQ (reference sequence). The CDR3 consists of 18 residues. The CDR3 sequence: CASSLAGSLRDRDYEQYF. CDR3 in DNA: TGTGCCAGCAGCTTAGCTGGGTCCCTCCGGGACAGGGACTACGAGCAGTACTTC.

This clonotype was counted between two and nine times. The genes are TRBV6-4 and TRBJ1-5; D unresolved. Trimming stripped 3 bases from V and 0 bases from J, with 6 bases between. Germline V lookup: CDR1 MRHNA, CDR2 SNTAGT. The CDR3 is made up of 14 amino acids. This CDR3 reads CASSESSSNQPQHF. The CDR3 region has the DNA TGTGCCAGCAGTGAATCGAGTAGCAATCAGCCCCAGCATTTT.

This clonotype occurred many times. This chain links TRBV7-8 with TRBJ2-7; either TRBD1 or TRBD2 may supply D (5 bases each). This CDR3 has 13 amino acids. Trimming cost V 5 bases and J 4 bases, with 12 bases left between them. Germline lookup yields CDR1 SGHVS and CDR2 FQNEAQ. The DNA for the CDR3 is TGTGCCAGCAGCGACTCAGGGAGTTACGAGCAGTACTTC. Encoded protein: CASSDSGSYEQYF.

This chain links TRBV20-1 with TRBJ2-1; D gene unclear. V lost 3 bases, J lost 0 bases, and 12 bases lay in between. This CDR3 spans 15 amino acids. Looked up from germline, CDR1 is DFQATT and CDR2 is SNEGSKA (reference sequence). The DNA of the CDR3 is TGCAGTGCTAGTTACGCGGCAGGCTCCTACAATGAGCAGTTCTTC. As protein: CSASYAAGSYNEQFF.

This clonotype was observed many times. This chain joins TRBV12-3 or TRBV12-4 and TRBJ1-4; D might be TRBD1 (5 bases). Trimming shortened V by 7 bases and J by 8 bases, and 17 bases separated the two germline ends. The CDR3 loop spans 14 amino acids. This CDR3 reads CASTPRVQSEKLFF. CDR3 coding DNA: TGTGCCAGCACCCCCAGGGTCCAATCGGAAAAACTGTTTTTT.

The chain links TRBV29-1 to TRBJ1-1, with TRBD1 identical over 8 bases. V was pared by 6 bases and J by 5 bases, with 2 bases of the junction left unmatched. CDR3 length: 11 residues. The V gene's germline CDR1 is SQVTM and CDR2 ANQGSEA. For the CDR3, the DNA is TGCAGCGTCCGGGACAGGACTGAAGCTTTCTTT. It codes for CSVRDRTEAFF.

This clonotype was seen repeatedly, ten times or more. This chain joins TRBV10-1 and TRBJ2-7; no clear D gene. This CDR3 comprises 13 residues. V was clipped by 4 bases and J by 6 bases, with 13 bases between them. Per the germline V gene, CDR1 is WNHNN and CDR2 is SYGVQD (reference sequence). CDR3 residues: CASSASPLGEQYF. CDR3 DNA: TGCGCCAGCAGTGCCAGCCCCCTCGGCGAGCAGTACTTC.

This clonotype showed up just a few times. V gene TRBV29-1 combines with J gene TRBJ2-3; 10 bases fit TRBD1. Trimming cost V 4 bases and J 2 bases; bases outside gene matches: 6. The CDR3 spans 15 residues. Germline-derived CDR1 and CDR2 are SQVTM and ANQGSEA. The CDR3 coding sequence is TGCAGCGTTGCCCGGGGACAGGGGATCACAGATACGCAGTATTTT. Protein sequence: CSVARGQGITDTQYF.

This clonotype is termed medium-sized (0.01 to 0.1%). The CDR3 reads CASSILGQGLQHF. CDR3 nucleotides: TGTGCCAGTAGTATCCTAGGACAGGGCCTTCAGCATTTT. This chain joins TRBV19 and TRBJ1-5; 8 nucleotides line up with TRBD1. V shed 3 bases and J 13 bases; nucleotides not matched to a gene: 8. This CDR3 spans 13 amino acids. Germline-derived CDR1 and CDR2 are LNHDA and SQIVND (reference sequence).

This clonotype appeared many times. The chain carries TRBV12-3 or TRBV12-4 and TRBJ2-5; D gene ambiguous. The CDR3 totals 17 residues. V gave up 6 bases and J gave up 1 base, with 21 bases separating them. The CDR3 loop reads CASSKTPVVTIQETQYF. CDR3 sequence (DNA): TGTGCCAGCAGCAAGACCCCGGTAGTCACTATCCAAGAGACCCAGTACTTC.

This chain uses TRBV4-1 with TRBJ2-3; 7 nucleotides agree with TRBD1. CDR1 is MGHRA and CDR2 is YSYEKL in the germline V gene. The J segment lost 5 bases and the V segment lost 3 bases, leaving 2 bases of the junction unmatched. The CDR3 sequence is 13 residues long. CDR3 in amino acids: CASSQNRGDTQYF. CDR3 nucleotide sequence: TGCGCCAGCAGCCAGAACAGGGGAGATACGCAGTATTTT.

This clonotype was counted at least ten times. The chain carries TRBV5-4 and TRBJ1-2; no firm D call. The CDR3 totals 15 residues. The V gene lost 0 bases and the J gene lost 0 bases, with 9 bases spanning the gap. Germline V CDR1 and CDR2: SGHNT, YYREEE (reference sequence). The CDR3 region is CASSLEQSPNYGYTF. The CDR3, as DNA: TGTGCCAGCAGCTTGGAGCAGTCACCTAACTATGGCTACACCTTC.